What follows is one T cell receptor (beta chain) and its context. Antigen unknown. This sample is part of a study of memory CD4+ T cells and cytomegalovirus serostatus. Overall study findings and caveats: About 40% of the 164 known CMV-associated TCRbeta sequences appeared in CD4+ memory.

Assay used: immunoSEQ multiplex PCR; TCRdb lists only in-frame clones, some missing. The data show about 58,000 clones, roughly 84% seen once. Single viable CD3+CD4+CD8-CD45RO+ cells were sorted as the memory CD4+ T cells. Total CD4+ T cells were enriched by CD4 positive selection. V gave up 5 bases and J gave up 0 bases, with 14 bases separating them. CDR1 is LNHNV and CDR2 is YYDKDF in the germline V gene (reference sequence). This CDR3 has 16 residues. The TCR was taken from an adult in good health and CMV-seronegative. Some clones in this sample may be carry-over from other donors' samples. Sequenced: memory CD4+ T cells from blood. The rearrangement joins TRBV15 to TRBJ2-4, with D unresolved. The CDR3 here is CATSRGDSVAKNIQYF. In nucleotides, the CDR3 is TGTGCCACCAGCCGAGGCGATTCTGTAGCCAAAAACATTCAGTACTTC.